The rows below give T cell receptor beta chains drawn from one sample of a study of T cell responses to AZD1222 COVID-19 vaccine. The protocol was immunoSEQ multiplex PCR, while the TCRdb copy is restricted to in-frame clones and leaves out a portion. The data hold approximately 90,000 clones, with about 92% observed a single time. This material consisted of peripheral blood, taken on day 0 of AZD1222 vaccination. All receptors derive from an adult in good health. The CDR3 runs from the conserved cysteine through the conserved F or W. A D gene is named only where the DNA matches it firmly. Only part of the rows carry a size: once, few, many, or a class if the clone is expanded.

TRBV5-1	TRBJ1-2	few	.	CASSLAQGSDGYTF	TGCGCCAGCAGCTTGGCGCAGGGTTCGGATGGCTACACCTTC
TRBV10-2	TRBJ1-1	.	.	CATMVEPRNTEAFF	TGCGCCACCATGGTCGAGCCTCGGAACACTGAAGCTTTCTTT
TRBV25-1	TRBJ1-1	.	.	CASSDPGLNTEAFF	TGTGCCAGCAGTGATCCAGGGCTGAACACTGAAGCTTTCTTT
TRBV9	TRBJ2-7	.	.	CASTVGPEPSYEQYF	TGTGCCAGCACCGTAGGCCCCGAGCCATCCTACGAGCAGTACTTC
TRBV2	TRBJ1-5	.	.	CASRAGATPNQPQHF	TGTGCCAGCAGGGCCGGGGCTACCCCTAATCAGCCCCAGCATTTT
TRBV19	TRBJ2-3	.	.	CASTRSRGEADTQYF	TGTGCCAGTACCCGTTCTAGGGGCGAGGCAGATACGCAGTATTTT
TRBV7-2	TRBJ1-5	.	TRBD1	CASSQGQGRNQPQHF	TGTGCCAGCAGCCAGGGACAGGGACGCAATCAGCCCCAGCATTTT
TRBV18	TRBJ2-7	.	.	CASSSPEESYEQYF	TGTGCCAGCTCATCCCCGGAGGAGTCCTACGAGCAGTACTTC
TRBV2	TRBJ2-6	.	.	CASSEGGLSANVLTF	TGTGCCAGCAGTGAAGGGGGGCTATCGGCCAACGTCCTGACTTTC
TRBV2	TRBJ1-1	.	.	CASSSPTGVNTEAFF	TGTGCCAGCAGTTCCCCGACAGGAGTGAACACTGAAGCTTTCTTT
TRBV19	TRBJ1-2	.	.	CASRAGRSSGYTF	TGTGCCAGTAGAGCCGGACGATCGTCTGGCTACACCTTC
TRBV14	TRBJ1-6	.	TRBD1	CASSPLGQAAGIPLHF	TGTGCCAGCAGCCCCCTTGGACAGGCTGCCGGGATACCCCTCCACTTT
TRBV7-9	TRBJ1-1	.	.	CASNPSTGQTEAFF	TGTGCCAGCAACCCTAGCACAGGGCAGACTGAAGCTTTCTTT
TRBV18	TRBJ2-4	.	TRBD2	CASSLGSSGSKGNIQYF	TGTGCCAGCTCACTAGGAAGTAGCGGGAGTAAGGGAAACATTCAGTACTTC
TRBV18	TRBJ2-1	once	TRBD2	CASSPRTSGGNNEQFF	TGTGCCAGCTCACCACGGACTAGCGGAGGAAACAATGAGCAGTTCTTC
TRBV11-3	TRBJ1-1	.	.	CASSTDMNTEAFF	TGTGCCAGCAGCACGGATATGAACACTGAAGCTTTCTTT
TRBV6-5	TRBJ1-6	.	.	CASSTGTNNSPLHF	TGTGCCAGCTCTACAGGGACCAATAATTCACCCCTCCACTTT
TRBV7-2	TRBJ2-2	.	.	CASSLFPPSLNTGELFF	TGTGCCAGCAGCTTATTCCCGCCCTCTTTGAACACCGGGGAGCTGTTTTTT
TRBV9	TRBJ2-1	.	TRBD2	CASSARPGTSGSSYNEQFF	TGTGCCAGCAGCGCTCGTCCCGGGACTAGCGGGAGCTCCTACAATGAGCAGTTCTTC
TRBV7-9	TRBJ2-1	.	TRBD1	CASSPRVGQGVSGNEQFF	TGTGCCAGCAGCCCTAGAGTGGGACAGGGAGTTTCCGGCAATGAGCAGTTCTTC
TRBV19	TRBJ2-1	.	TRBD2	CASRRTSGTYNEQFF	TGTGCCAGTAGGAGGACTAGCGGAACCTACAATGAGCAGTTCTTC
TRBV5-4	TRBJ1-3	.	.	CASSSGLGIGNTIYF	TGTGCCAGCAGCTCCGGGCTAGGGATCGGAAACACCATATATTTT
TRBV27	TRBJ1-1	.	.	CASSSRPVNTEAFF	TGTGCCAGCAGTTCGCGCCCTGTGAACACTGAAGCTTTCTTT
TRBV10-3	TRBJ2-1	.	.	CAISARTTPDGGQFF	TGTGCCATCAGTGCCAGAACAACCCCTGACGGGGGGCAGTTCTTC
TRBV11-2	TRBJ2-7	.	TRBD2	CASSFSRAGGTVTYEQYF	TGTGCCAGCAGCTTTTCAAGAGCGGGGGGCACCGTCACCTACGAGCAGTACTTC
TRBV30	TRBJ2-7	.	.	CAWAGGGRSYEQYF	TGTGCCTGGGCCGGTGGGGGGAGGTCCTACGAGCAGTACTTC
TRBV7-9	TRBJ1-1	.	.	CASSVALGLQGAEAFF	TGTGCCAGCAGCGTAGCCTTGGGCCTTCAAGGCGCTGAAGCTTTCTTT
TRBV6-5	TRBJ2-3	once	.	CASKDSGNTDTQYF	TGTGCCAGCAAGGATAGCGGCAACACAGATACGCAGTATTTT
TRBV29-1	TRBJ1-4	.	.	CSVAWNDKLFF	TGCAGCGTTGCGTGGAATGATAAACTGTTTTTT
TRBV12-3/TRBV12-4	TRBJ1-2	.	.	CASIIGPNYGYTF	TGTGCCAGCATTATAGGCCCTAACTATGGCTACACCTTC
TRBV6-5	TRBJ2-7	.	.	CASRRPYEQYF	TGTGCCAGCCGAAGGCCCTACGAGCAGTACTTC
TRBV24-1	TRBJ1-2	few	TRBD1	CATSDSDRGYGYTF	TGTGCCACCAGTGATTCCGACAGGGGGTATGGCTACACCTTC
TRBV10-3	TRBJ2-7	.	.	CAIRDEGGSIEQYF	TGTGCCATCAGGGACGAAGGGGGTAGCATCGAGCAGTACTTC
TRBV4-1	TRBJ2-2	once	.	CASSQGTTTSRTGELFF	TGCGCCAGCAGCCAAGGGACGACTACTAGCAGAACCGGGGAGCTGTTTTTT
TRBV7-3	TRBJ2-1	.	TRBD1	CASSLERQGEQFF	TGTGCCAGCAGCCTAGAGCGACAGGGGGAGCAGTTCTTC
TRBV27	TRBJ1-5	.	.	CASSFSRGTGNQPQHF	TGTGCCAGCAGTTTCTCGAGGGGGACGGGCAATCAGCCCCAGCATTTT
TRBV29-1	TRBJ1-5	.	.	CSAKHSNQPQHF	TGCAGCGCCAAACATAGCAATCAGCCCCAGCATTTT
TRBV3-1/TRBV3-2	TRBJ2-2	.	.	CASSQAPRPGELFF	TGTGCCAGCAGCCAGGCCCCAAGGCCCGGGGAGCTGTTTTTT
TRBV7-3	TRBJ2-1	.	TRBD2	CASSPVGTSGRAGHEQFF	TGTGCCAGCAGCCCAGTAGGTACTAGCGGGAGGGCCGGTCATGAGCAGTTCTTC
TRBV7-3	TRBJ2-3	.	.	CASSALGGQADTQYF	TGTGCCAGCAGCGCGCTGGGGGGGCAGGCAGATACGCAGTATTTT
TRBV4-1	TRBJ2-7	once	.	CASSQTWGVGYEQYF	TGCGCCAGCAGCCAAACGTGGGGGGTTGGCTACGAGCAGTACTTC
TRBV7-9	TRBJ1-2	.	.	CASSPPGNYGYTF	TGTGCCAGCAGCCCACCAGGGAACTATGGCTACACCTTC
TRBV5-6	TRBJ2-1	.	TRBD2	CASSLSPSGAYNEQFF	TGTGCCAGCAGCTTGTCGCCTAGCGGGGCCTACAATGAGCAGTTCTTC
TRBV2	TRBJ1-2	.	TRBD1	CASRFGTGDDGYTF	TGTGCCAGCAGGTTCGGGACAGGGGATGATGGCTACACCTTC
TRBV6-6	TRBJ2-5	.	.	CASSYPRTGIETQYF	TGTGCCAGCAGTTACCCCCGCACTGGGATTGAGACCCAGTACTTC